A single sample is the source of the 23 T cell receptor beta chains below, sequenced in a study of patients and donors after allogeneic stem cell transplantation. TCRdb used MiXCR to reprocess the RT-PCR reads, holding one entry per CDR3 protein. Among about 15,000 distinct CDR3 sequences listed, under 35% were seen once. The specimen was blood, either unsorted or a sorted T cell fraction (not recorded which). The receptors were sampled from a human donor who was either an allogeneic HSCT recipient or a stem cell or donor lymphocyte infusion donor (not recorded which). It is not recorded whose cells these are; they may come from a transplant donor.

This chain uses TRBV28 with TRBJ1-1, with D tentatively TRBD1 (6 bases). There are 14 residues in the CDR3. Trimming took 6 bases from V and 5 from J, leaving 16 bases between them. Germline CDR1 MDHEN, CDR2 SYDVKM. This chain's CDR3 is CASRTLQGKTEAFF. Written as DNA, the CDR3 is TGTGCCAGCAGAACCTTACAGGGTAAGACTGAAGCTTTCTTT.

The J gene is TRBJ1-1, the V gene TRBV6-2 or TRBV6-3; 7 nucleotides match TRBD1. Germline V gene sequence: CDR1 MNHEY, CDR2 SVGEGT. The CDR3 spans 18 residues. V dropped 5 bases and J dropped 1; count of bases not matched to a gene: 16. As DNA, the CDR3 is TGTGCCAGCAGTAGATGGACAGGATGGAAAGATCCGAACACTGAAGCTTTCTTT. Its protein is CASSRWTGWKDPNTEAFF.

This clonotype was counted a few times. J is TRBJ1-6 and V is TRBV5-6; D ambiguous. CDR1 is SGHDT and CDR2 is YYEEEE in the germline V gene. Trimming shortened V by 4 bases and J by 10 bases, and 15 bases separated the two germline ends. The CDR3 contains 14 residues. The CDR3 DNA reads TGTGCCAGCAGCCCTGGAAGGGCTCACTCACCCCTCCACTTT. Translation: CASSPGRAHSPLHF.

The chain combines TRBV24-1 with TRBJ2-1; 7 bases map to TRBD1. J was trimmed by 6 bases and V by 0 bases; bases with no gene match: 1. The CDR3 runs 14 residues. Germline V gene data show CDR1 as KGHDR and CDR2 as SFDVKD. In DNA form, the CDR3 reads TGTGCCACCAGTGATTTGGACAGGGTCAATGAGCAGTTCTTC. Its protein is CATSDLDRVNEQFF.

This chain uses TRBV12-3 or TRBV12-4 with TRBJ2-1; 7 bases are a match to TRBD1. The ends lost 7 bases at V and 14 bases at J; junction bases unmatched: 8. The CDR3 contains 11 residues. The CDR3, as DNA: TGTGCCAGCAAGCCCGGGACAGCGGAGTTCTTC. This encodes CASKPGTAEFF.

Concerning this clonotype itself: The conserved final phenylalanine or tryptophan is absent from the CDR3, which likely points to a read error. The chain uses TRBV3-1 and TRBJ1-2; no definite D call. CDR3 length: 14 amino acids. Per the germline V gene, CDR1 is LGHDT and CDR2 is YNNKEL (reference sequence). With 4 bases removed from V and 1 base from J, the gap between germline ends came to 10 bases. The CDR3: CASSPPDGNYGYTY. CDR3 sequence (DNA): TGTGCCAGCAGCCCGCCCGACGGTAACTATGGCTACACCTAC.

This clonotype was counted at least ten times. The V and J genes are TRBV28 and TRBJ1-5; D gene uncertain. V was trimmed by 6 bases and J by 2 bases, leaving 14 bases between them. CDR1 is MDHEN, CDR2 SYDVKM, per germline. The CDR3 covers 15 residues. This chain's CDR3 is CASSPTGPGNQPQHF. DNA of the CDR3: TGTGCCAGCAGCCCCACTGGGCCCGGCAATCAGCCCCAGCATTTT.

The J gene is TRBJ1-5, the V gene TRBV5-1; D ambiguous. The CDR3 runs 14 residues. Germline V gives CDR1 SGHRS, CDR2 YFSETQ. V lost 4 bases to trimming and J lost 5 bases, with 13 bases between them. The CDR3 DNA reads as TGCGCCAGCAGCCCCCTGGGCCGGGATCAGCCCCAGCATTTT. Translation gives CASSPLGRDQPQHF.

The J gene is TRBJ1-1, the V gene TRBV4-2, with D uncertain. This CDR3 has 15 residues. V lost 4 bases and J 3 bases, leaving 15 bases between the germline ends. Germline CDR1 and CDR2: LGHNA and YNFKEQ. CDR3 region: CASSLPEAGDTEAFF. CDR3 coding DNA: TGTGCCAGCAGCCTTCCGGAGGCAGGCGACACTGAAGCTTTCTTT.

This clonotype was seen a few times. This chain uses TRBV4-2 with TRBJ1-4; D is ambiguous. The V gene lost 0 bases and the J gene lost 4 bases, with 6 bases spanning the gap. Germline V CDR1 and CDR2: LGHNA, YNFKEQ. The CDR3 runs 14 residues. The CDR3 nucleotides are TGTGCCAGCAGCCAAGAACGGCGTAATGAAAAACTGTTTTTT. It codes for CASSQERRNEKLFF.

The chain uses TRBV6-1 and TRBJ1-2; D is perhaps TRBD1 (5 bases). Per germline, CDR1 MNHNS and CDR2 SASEGT. Trimming left V 2 bases short and J 8 bases short, with 18 bases between. The CDR3 length is 15 residues. The CDR3 protein is CASSERNRFLSGYTF. In DNA, the CDR3 is TGTGCCAGCAGTGAAAGGAACAGGTTTCTATCGGGCTACACCTTC.

The genes are TRBV7-8 and TRBJ1-4; TRBD1 might be the D (6 bases). V lost 4 bases and J lost 8, with 17 bases in between. CDR1 is SGHVS and CDR2 is FQNEAQ in the germline V gene. This CDR3 contains 15 residues. The CDR3 DNA follows: TGTGCCAGCAGCTACGACAGGATCGTGGGCGAAAAACTGTTTTTT. Residues: CASSYDRIVGEKLFF.

The chain recombines TRBV24-1 with TRBJ1-2; TRBD1 matches at 7 bases. The CDR3 has 14 amino acids. CDR1 and CDR2 from the germline V gene are KGHDR and SFDVKD. The trim removed 3 bases at V and 4 bases at J, leaving 4 bases unmatched. In DNA, the CDR3 is TGTGCCACCAGTGATGTCGGGACAGCCTATGGCTACACCTTC. It translates to CATSDVGTAYGYTF.

This clonotype was found a few times. The chain employs TRBV4-3 and TRBJ2-5, with a tentative D call TRBD1 (5 bases). V was cut by 4 bases and J by 1 base, with 16 bases left in between. In germline, CDR1 is LGHNA, CDR2 YSLEER. This CDR3 has 16 amino acids. The CDR3 DNA reads as TGCGCCAGCAGCCCCTTCGAAACTGGGGCCCAAGAGACCCAGTACTTC. This sequence encodes CASSPFETGAQETQYF.

This clonotype was observed at least ten times. The CDR3 here is CASSLAGGPNQPQHF. The CDR3 nucleotides read TGCGCCAGCAGCTTGGCTGGGGGGCCCAATCAGCCCCAGCATTTT. The chain links TRBV5-1 to TRBJ1-5, with a tentative D call TRBD1 (6 bases). This CDR3 is built from 15 residues. V lost 0 bases, J lost 3 bases, and 10 bases lay in between. CDR1 and CDR2 from the germline V gene are SGHRS and YFSETQ.

The CDR3 spells CASSPWAGVNEKLFF. CDR3 in DNA: TGTGCCAGCAGTCCCTGGGCAGGGGTTAATGAAAAACTGTTTTTT. V gene TRBV28 combines with J gene TRBJ1-4; possible D gene TRBD1, 6 bases. This CDR3 has 15 residues. Germline V lookup: CDR1 MDHEN, CDR2 SYDVKM. Trimming took 5 bases from V and 4 from J, leaving 14 bases between them. Based on the CDR3 plus reference TRBV28 and TRBJ1-4, the full variable domain is DVKVTQSSRYLVKRTGEKVFLECVQDMDHENMFWYRQDPGLGLRLIYFSYDVKMKEKGDIPEGYSVSREKKERFSLILESASTNQTSMYLCASSPWAGVNEKLFFGSGTQLSVL.

This clonotype was observed a few times. The chain has TRBV4-3 and TRBJ1-1; no clear D. The CDR3 runs to 14 residues. Looked up from germline, CDR1 is LGHNA and CDR2 is YSLEER. Trimming removed 0 bases from V and 4 bases from J, with 9 bases in between. CDR3 loop: CASSQDPRGTEAFF. The CDR3 nucleotides are TGCGCCAGCAGCCAAGATCCACGGGGCACTGAAGCTTTCTTT.

The V and J genes are TRBV12-3 or TRBV12-4 and TRBJ1-2; D is possibly TRBD1 (6 bases). Trimming pared 0 bases from V and 7 bases from J, leaving 12 bases between. The CDR3 is 14 amino acids. CDR3 region: CASSLAGGKGGYTF. In nucleotides, the CDR3 is TGTGCCAGCAGTTTAGCAGGGGGAAAGGGTGGCTACACCTTC.

This clonotype was detected many times. The chain recombines TRBV11-2 with TRBJ1-1; the match to TRBD1 covers 9 bases. The CDR3 runs to 17 residues. The germline gives CDR1 SGHAT, CDR2 FQNNGV. Germline trimming cut 0 bases from V and 1 base from J; bases unmatched to any gene: 6. This chain's CDR3 is CASSLEGQGAKNTEAFF. CDR3 nucleotide sequence: TGTGCCAGCAGCTTAGAGGGACAGGGAGCGAAGAACACTGAAGCTTTCTTT.

This clonotype was seen many times. The V and J genes are TRBV20-1 and TRBJ1-2; weak D call: TRBD1 (6 bases). Between the trimmed V and J ends, which lost 5 bases and 4 bases, there was a span of 11 bases. Germline CDR1 is DFQATT and CDR2 is SNEGSKA (reference sequence). CDR3 length equals 12 residues. The CDR3 loop reads CSAPTGTYGYTF. CDR3 nucleotide sequence: TGCAGTGCTCCGACAGGCACCTATGGCTACACCTTC.

This clonotype was counted many times. This chain joins TRBV24-1 and TRBJ1-1; D perhaps matches TRBD1 (6 bases). The CDR3 extends over 14 amino acids. Trimming removed 5 bases from V and 6 bases from J, with 15 bases in between. Germline CDR1 reads KGHDR; CDR2 reads SFDVKD. CDR3 region: CATSGRGPEAEAFF. The DNA of the CDR3 is TGTGCCACCAGTGGTCGGGGGCCGGAGGCTGAAGCTTTCTTT.

The chain carries TRBV4-1 and TRBJ1-2, with TRBD1 identical over 7 bases. This CDR3 region has 15 residues. Germline lookup yields CDR1 MGHRA and CDR2 YSYEKL. The V and J ends lost 4 bases and 5 bases, in that order; junction bases with no gene match: 10. As DNA, the CDR3 is TGCGCCAGCAGCCTCCTTAGGGCAGGGGGTTATGGCTACACCTTC. Its protein is CASSLLRAGGYGYTF.

In its sample, this clonotype was seen a few times. The V gene is TRBV7-2, the J gene TRBJ1-1, with a weak D call TRBD1 (5 bases). Trimming cost V 5 bases and J 3 bases, with 13 bases left between them. The CDR3 consists of 14 residues. CDR1 and CDR2 from the germline V gene are SGHTA and FQGNSA. This CDR3 is CASSNPLGDTEAFF. CDR3 bases: TGTGCCAGCAGCAACCCGTTGGGGGACACTGAAGCTTTCTTT.